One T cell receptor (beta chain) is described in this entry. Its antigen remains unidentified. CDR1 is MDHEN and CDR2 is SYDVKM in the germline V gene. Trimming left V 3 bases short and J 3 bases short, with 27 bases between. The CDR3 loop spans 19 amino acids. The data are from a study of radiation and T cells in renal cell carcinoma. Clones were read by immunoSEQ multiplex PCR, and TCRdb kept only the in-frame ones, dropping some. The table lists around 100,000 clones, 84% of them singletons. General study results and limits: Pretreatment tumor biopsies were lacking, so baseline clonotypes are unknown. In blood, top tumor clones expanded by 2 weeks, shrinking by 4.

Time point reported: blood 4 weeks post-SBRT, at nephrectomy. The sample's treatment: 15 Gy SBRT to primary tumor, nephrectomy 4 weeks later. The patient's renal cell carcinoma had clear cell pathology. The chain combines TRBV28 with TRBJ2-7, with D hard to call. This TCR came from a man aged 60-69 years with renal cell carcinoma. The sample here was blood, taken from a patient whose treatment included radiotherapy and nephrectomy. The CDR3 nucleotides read TGTGCCAGCAGTTTCCTTTTTCCCCTCCCGGACCAAGAGAGCTACGAGCAGTACTTC. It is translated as CASSFLFPLPDQESYEQYF.